The clone carrying this T cell receptor beta chain was found many times. The data were taken from a study of regulatory T cells in long-lasting Graves disease. Combining iRepertoire HTBI primers with Arm-PCR of CDR3 regions, the authors built TCR beta libraries. From the multiplex PCR reads, TCRdb called clonotypes with MiXCR, one entry per CDR3 protein. The table lists around 480,000 distinct CDR3 sequences, 16% of them singletons. Specified time point: newly diagnosed GD, antithyroid drugs for less than 3 months. Extracted RNA from PBMCs served as the source of the TCR library. CDR1 is SGHTS, CDR2 YDEGEE, per germline. Trimming removed 0 bases at V and 0 bases at J, with 7 bases between. CDR3 size: 15 residues. This sample also belongs to another study, concerning T cells in Graves' hyperthyroidism and ophthalmopathy.

The source was peripheral blood mononuclear cells (PBMCs), collected at new diagnosis, from a patient treated with antithyroid drugs. This sequence was found in a man aged 35-49 years with Graves disease. The V and J genes are TRBV5-8 and TRBJ2-1; possible D gene TRBD2, 6 bases. The CDR3 loop reads CASSLAGDSYNEQFF. The CDR3 DNA sequence: TGTGCCAGCAGCTTGGCGGGGGACTCCTACAATGAGCAGTTCTTC.